This T cell receptor (beta chain) was profiled in a study of T cells in Graves' hyperthyroidism and ophthalmopathy. Not enrolled were patients with uncontrolled infection, other autoimmune disease, pregnancy or lactation. Diagnostic assessment was based on clinical symptoms, serum thyroxine and TRAb, thyroid ultrasound and orbital computed tomography. There were TCR beta CDR3 regions amplified from RNA transcripts. The HTBI set primed first-round TCR CDR3 RT-PCR. TCRdb re-derived calls from the multiplex PCR reads in MiXCR, one entry per CDR3 protein. The sample has about 480,000 distinct CDR3 sequences; over 13% are singletons. This CDR3 region has 17 residues. CDR1 is MNHEY and CDR2 is SMNVEV in the germline V gene (reference sequence). V lost 6 bases to trimming and J lost 2 bases, with 22 bases between them.

The specimen was blood. J is TRBJ1-2 and V is TRBV27, with D possibly matching TRBD1 (5 bases). The receptor's source is a woman aged 18-35 years with Graves' hyperthyroidism. The CDR3 sequence is CASSLRLGGFPNYGYTF. The DNA of the CDR3 is TGTGCCAGCAGCTTACGATTGGGGGGGTTCCCCAACTATGGCTACACCTTC.